A single sample gave rise to the 27 T cell receptor beta chains below, sequenced in a study of cytomegalovirus exposure and HLA in healthy donors (dated by TCRdb to about 2017). The library came from the immunoSEQ multiplex PCR assay. The table comes from immuneACCESS by way of TCRdb, which keeps in-frame sequences with V and J called. Part of the clones is missing from these tables; in studies checked, under half for an unresolved V gene and the rest for unknown reasons. The sample data list about 160,000 clones, and 85% to 90% of these were observed just once. Clones ranked in the top ten supply 10% to 13% of the sample. Sequenced: PBMCs. Receptors originate from a woman between 18 and 29 years old in good health and CMV-seropositive.

The J gene is TRBJ2-5, the V gene TRBV4-2; 7 bases match TRBD1. The germline gives CDR1 LGHNA, CDR2 YNFKEQ. After removal of 3 bases from V and 1 base from J, the junction contained 8 bases not matched to a gene. The CDR3 is 16 amino acids. CDR3 in DNA: TGTGCCAGCAGCCACCTCCTACAGGGGACCCAAGAGACCCAGTACTTC. Translated: CASSHLLQGTQETQYF.

Remarks on this clone: Its ends do not fully match the called genes, so a read error is possible. Written as DNA, the CDR3 is TGCGCCAGCAGCTTGACTAGCGGACACCGGGGAGCTGTTTTT. It yields the protein CASSLTSGHRGAVF. The V and J genes are TRBV5-1 and TRBJ2-2; TRBD2 matches at 8 bases. The germline gives CDR1 SGHRS, CDR2 YFSETQ. The CDR3 consists of 14 residues.

CDR3 in amino acids: CASSLGGAAGEQYF. DNA of the CDR3: TGTGCCAGCAGCTTAGGGGGGGCAGCGGGAGAGCAGTACTTC. The chain recombines TRBV7-8 with TRBJ2-7; D might be TRBD2 (7 bases). Germline lookup yields CDR1 SGHVS and CDR2 FQNEAQ. The CDR3 is 14 amino acids. V was shortened by 1 base and J by 7 bases, with 14 bases between the two germline ends.

The chain recombines TRBV10-1 with TRBJ2-3; 10 nucleotides agree with TRBD2. The CDR3 is 16 residues long. Germline V gives CDR1 WNHNN, CDR2 SYGVQD (reference sequence). The V gene end was trimmed by 4 bases and the J gene end by 3 bases; junction bases not matched to a gene: 7. CDR3 nucleotides: TGCGCCAGCAGTGTCGGTATGGGACTAGCGACAGATACGCAGTATTTT. Amino acid sequence: CASSVGMGLATDTQYF.

This chain connects TRBV7-2 to TRBJ2-3; 8 bases align to TRBD2. This CDR3 contains 15 residues. Unmatched junction bases numbered 7, after V lost 0 bases and J lost 8 bases. The germline V gene has CDR1 SGHTA and CDR2 FQGNSA. CDR3 sequence (DNA): TGTGCCAGCAGCTTAGCCGTAGCGGGGTGGGGTACGCAGTATTTT. Translating gives CASSLAVAGWGTQYF.

The chain carries TRBV5-4 and TRBJ2-1; TRBD2 agrees at 7 bases. The germline gives CDR1 SGHNT, CDR2 YYREEE (reference sequence). The V and J ends lost 0 bases and 8 bases, in that order; junction bases with no gene match: 8. CDR3 length: 15 amino acids. The CDR3: CASSLEGLFLDEQFF. CDR3 nucleotide sequence: TGTGCCAGCAGCTTGGAGGGACTATTTCTGGATGAGCAGTTCTTC.

This clone was observed a single time. CDR3 nucleotides: TGTGCCAGCAGCCGAACAGGGCATACGTACAATGAGCAGTTCTTC. Protein sequence: CASSRTGHTYNEQFF. V usage is TRBV7-8 and J usage is TRBJ2-1; possible D gene TRBD1, 6 bases. The V and J ends lost 5 bases and 4 bases respectively, with 15 bases between them. The CDR3 is 15 residues long. The germline gives CDR1 SGHVS, CDR2 FQNEAQ. Supplemented by reference TRBV7-8 and TRBJ2-1, the full variable domain reads GAGVSQSPRYKVAKRGQDVALRCDPISGHVSLFWYQQALGQGPEFLTYFQNEAQLDKSGLPSDRFFAERPEGSVSTLKIQRTQQEDSAVYLCASSRTGHTYNEQFFGPGTRLTVL.

This clone has just one count. The chain is built from TRBV27 and TRBJ2-6; D remains unclear. V was pared by 6 bases and J by 0 bases, with 6 bases between. Germline V gene sequence: CDR1 MNHEY, CDR2 SMNVEV (reference sequence). The CDR3 is made up of 14 amino acids. The CDR3 is CASRPSSGANVLTF. CDR3 DNA: TGTGCCAGCAGGCCGAGCTCTGGGGCCAACGTCCTGACTTTC.

This chain joins TRBV5-1 and TRBJ1-3, with D possibly matching TRBD1 (5 bases). V was clipped by 1 base and J by 0 bases, with 14 bases between them. The CDR3 sequence is 17 residues long. The germline gives CDR1 SGHRS, CDR2 YFSETQ. CDR3 amino acids: CASSLLSRRDSGNTIYF. The CDR3 nucleotides are TGCGCCAGCAGCTTGTTGTCCCGCAGGGACTCTGGAAACACCATATATTTT.

The chain employs TRBV7-8 and TRBJ2-3; 10 bases match TRBD1. V shed 4 bases and J 1 base; nucleotides not matched to a gene: 2. CDR1 is SGHVS, CDR2 FQNEAQ, per germline. The CDR3 covers 15 residues. The CDR3 protein is CASSWGTGGTDTQYF. CDR3 in DNA: TGTGCCAGCAGCTGGGGGACAGGGGGCACAGATACGCAGTATTTT.

The J gene is TRBJ2-1, the V gene TRBV2; 8 bases fit TRBD2. Trimming removed 7 bases from V and 2 bases from J; junction bases left unmatched: 10. The CDR3 is 16 residues long. Germline loops: CDR1 SNHLY, CDR2 FYNNEI. CDR3 protein: CASTRRGSGTYNEQFF. For the CDR3, the DNA is TGTGCCAGCACTAGACGGGGTAGCGGGACCTACAATGAGCAGTTCTTC. The variable domain in full, with the rest retrieved from reference TRBV2 and TRBJ2-1, is EPEVTQTPSHQVTQMGQEVILRCVPISNHLYFYWYRQILGQKVEFLVSFYNNEISEKSEIFDDQFSVERPDGSNFTLKIRSTKLEDSAMYFCASTRRGSGTYNEQFFGPGTRLTVL.

V usage is TRBV28 and J usage is TRBJ2-7; 9 bases map to TRBD2. V dropped 2 bases and J dropped 4; count of bases not matched to a gene: 12. The CDR3 runs 17 residues. Looked up from germline, CDR1 is MDHEN and CDR2 is SYDVKM. Here the CDR3 DNA reads TGTGCCAGCAGTTTAAACCGATGGCGGGAGGGTCTGTACGAGCAGTACTTC. Its protein product is CASSLNRWREGLYEQYF.

The V and J genes are TRBV13 and TRBJ2-5; the match to TRBD2 covers 7 bases. Unmatched junction bases numbered 7, after V lost 6 bases and J lost 3 bases. This CDR3 spans 14 amino acids. The germline V gene has CDR1 PRHDT and CDR2 FYEKMQ (reference sequence). CDR3: CASRRSGEKETQYF. The CDR3 nucleotides read TGTGCCAGCAGGCGCAGCGGGGAAAAAGAGACCCAGTACTTC.

The V and J genes are TRBV2 and TRBJ2-1; perhaps TRBD2 as D (6 bases). The V gene's germline CDR1 is SNHLY and CDR2 FYNNEI. Trimming left V 5 bases short and J 15 bases short, with 29 bases between. The length of the CDR3 is 16 residues. The CDR3 loop reads CASSPTLTTRPSHGFF. The CDR3 bases are TGTGCCAGCAGTCCTACCCTCACGACTAGGCCCTCCCATGGGTTCTTC.

The chain combines TRBV28 with TRBJ1-2; D remains unclear. The CDR3 extends over 15 amino acids. With 5 bases removed from V and 2 bases from J, the gap between germline ends came to 15 bases. Germline loops: CDR1 MDHEN, CDR2 SYDVKM. CDR3 loop: CASSPIPPSNYGYTF. In DNA form, the CDR3 reads TGTGCCAGCAGTCCTATCCCCCCATCAAACTATGGCTACACCTTC.

This sequence joins TRBV23-1 and TRBJ1-2, with 9 nucleotides matching TRBD1. TRBV23-1 is an open reading frame, and its role is uncertain. This CDR3 comprises 16 residues. Germline trimming cut 0 bases from V and 5 bases from J; bases unmatched to any gene: 7. CDR3 DNA: TGCGCCAGCAGTCAATCCGCGACAGGGGGTAGGTATGGCTACACCTTC. Protein product: CASSQSATGGRYGYTF.

The rearrangement joins TRBV7-2 to TRBJ2-7; 9 positions agree with TRBD1. Germline CDR1 reads SGHTA; CDR2 reads FQGNSA. The CDR3 loop spans 17 amino acids. V lost 0 bases, J lost 3 bases, and 9 bases stayed unmatched. The CDR3 region is CASSLAPGDRDNYEQYF. In DNA form, the CDR3 reads TGTGCCAGCAGCTTAGCCCCCGGGGACAGGGATAACTACGAGCAGTACTTC.

This sequence joins TRBV27 and TRBJ1-1; D is unresolved. V dropped 4 bases and J dropped 7 bases, with 13 bases sitting between them. Germline V gives CDR1 MNHEY, CDR2 SMNVEV (reference sequence). The CDR3 contains 13 residues. CDR3 in DNA: TGTGCCAGCAGTTCCCACATGTGGTATGAAGCTTTCTTT. Translated: CASSSHMWYEAFF.

Details on this clone: An end of the junction differs from the germline gene, which may be a read error. The rearrangement links TRBV10-1 to TRBJ2-7; perhaps TRBD2 as D (6 bases). CDR1 and CDR2 (germline): WNHNN, SYGVQD (reference sequence). The length of the CDR3 is 18 residues. The CDR3: CARSRPEGNPHSSYEQYF. CDR3 bases: TGCGCCCGCAGCCGCCCGGAGGGGAACCCCCACTCATCTTACGAGCAGTACTTC.

The chain recombines TRBV19 with TRBJ2-2, with TRBD2 identical over 8 bases. Looked up from germline, CDR1 is LNHDA and CDR2 is SQIVND (reference sequence). This CDR3 is 15 amino acids long. Unmatched junction bases numbered 7, after V lost 5 bases and J lost 5 bases. CDR3 region: CASSFREGRTGELFF. Written as DNA, the CDR3 is TGTGCCAGTAGTTTCCGGGAGGGTCGGACCGGGGAGCTGTTTTTT.

The chain joins TRBV4-2 to TRBJ1-4; TRBD1 matches 7 bases. This CDR3 spans 14 amino acids. Germline-derived CDR1 and CDR2 are LGHNA and YNFKEQ. The trim removed 3 bases at V and 8 bases at J, leaving 6 bases unmatched. CDR3 in DNA: TGTGCCAGCAGCCACGACAGGGAAGCGGAAAAACTGTTTTTT. This gives the protein CASSHDREAEKLFF.

This sequence joins TRBV10-1 and TRBJ2-1; 7 bases line up with TRBD2. V was pared by 2 bases and J by 0 bases, with 1 base of the junction left unmatched. CDR3 length: 15 amino acids. The germline V gene encodes CDR1 WNHNN and CDR2 SYGVQD (reference sequence). The chain's CDR3 is CASSEGGSSYNEQFF. In DNA form, the CDR3 reads TGCGCCAGCAGTGAGGGCGGGAGCTCCTACAATGAGCAGTTCTTC.

The rearrangement links TRBV5-1 to TRBJ2-7, with TRBD1 matching 8 bases. The V gene's germline CDR1 is SGHRS and CDR2 YFSETQ. The CDR3 extends over 16 amino acids. With 6 bases clipped from V and 1 base from J, the junction kept 12 bases outside the gene matches. The CDR3 nucleotides read TGCGCCAGCACTGTTCAAGGGACAGGTAGATCCTACGAGCAGTACTTC. Translated: CASTVQGTGRSYEQYF.

The chain employs TRBV28 and TRBJ1-2, with a tentative D call TRBD1 (6 bases). Germline V gene sequence: CDR1 MDHEN, CDR2 SYDVKM. Trimming removed 10 bases at V and 6 bases at J, with 21 bases between. The CDR3 loop spans 14 amino acids. CDR3 nucleotide sequence: TGTGCCACCCCTCCCCAACAGGGATCAAATGGCTACACCTTC. Translated, it gives CATPPQQGSNGYTF.

This clone is a singleton in its sample. CDR3 bases: TGTGCCAGCAGTCTTCCGGGTCTCTCCTACGAGCAGTACTTC. Protein product: CASSLPGLSYEQYF. This sequence joins TRBV28 and TRBJ2-7; D unclear. The CDR3 covers 14 residues. The germline V gene encodes CDR1 MDHEN and CDR2 SYDVKM. Trimming stripped 5 bases from V and 0 bases from J, with 11 bases between.

This chain connects TRBV28 to TRBJ2-7; 10 nucleotides align to TRBD2. The CDR3 is made up of 15 amino acids. Germline CDR1 is MDHEN and CDR2 is SYDVKM. After removal of 8 bases from V and 1 base from J, the junction contained 8 bases not matched to a gene. The CDR3 spells CASFKTSGPSYEQYF. As DNA, the CDR3 is TGTGCCAGCTTTAAGACTAGCGGGCCGTCCTACGAGCAGTACTTC.

The J gene is TRBJ1-2, the V gene TRBV5-6; perhaps TRBD1 as D (6 bases). CDR1 SGHDT and CDR2 YYEEEE come from the germline V gene. V lost 0 bases to trimming and J lost 8 bases, with 17 bases between them. The CDR3 totals 15 residues. The CDR3 reads CASSLDGTPADGYTF. The CDR3 DNA sequence: TGTGCCAGCAGCTTGGACGGGACACCGGCGGACGGCTACACCTTC. The full variable domain, its missing parts supplied by reference TRBV5-6 and TRBJ1-2, is DAGVTQSPTHLIKTRGQQVTLRCSPKSGHDTVSWYQQALGQGPQFIFQYYEEEERQRGNFPDRFSGHQFPNYSSELNVNALLLGDSALYLCASSLDGTPADGYTFGSGTRLTVV.